This TCR beta chain was recorded in a study of blood T cell repertoires in COVID-19. The repertoire was sequenced with immunoSEQ multiplex PCR; TCRdb's copy has only in-frame clones and lacks some. The sample consists of about 140,000 clones, 80% to 90% of them appearing once. The CDR3 length is 14 residues. In germline, CDR1 is MNHEY, CDR2 SVGAGI. The ends lost 8 bases at V and 8 bases at J; junction bases unmatched: 6. The sample was peripheral blood. This rearrangement joins TRBV6-5 to TRBJ2-1; TRBD2 matches at 13 bases. The receptor was isolated from a man aged 55-75 years with active or convalescent COVID-19. The CDR3 sequence is CASGGLAGRYEQFF. The CDR3 nucleotides are TGTGCCAGCGGGGGACTAGCGGGAAGATATGAGCAGTTCTTC.